The 15 T cell receptor beta chains below come from one sample, sequenced in a study of Ad26.COV2.S vaccination and SARS-CoV-2 variants. Profiled with immunoSEQ multiplex PCR; TCRdb holds only in-frame clones, not every one. The sample includes about 400,000 clones, 75% to 90% of them seen just once. Described treatment: roughly 18 received Ad26.COV2.S at low or high dose, single or two shots; 5 received placebo; per-sample allocation not given. Specimen acquisition occurred on day 63 following the initial vaccine or placebo injection. This sample comprised peripheral blood, obtained in a trial of Ad26.COV2.S vaccine versus placebo. The receptors here all came from a person aged 18-65 years who received the Ad26.COV2.S COVID-19 vaccine or a placebo.

This clone came up once. The genes are TRBV2 and TRBJ2-5; the match to TRBD2 covers 7 bases. After removal of 2 bases from V and 12 bases from J, the junction contained 12 bases not matched to a gene. Germline CDR1 reads SNHLY; CDR2 reads FYNNEI. CDR3 length: 14 amino acids. CDR3 bases: TGTGCCAGCAGTGAAAGGGGTCCGATGGGACTAAAGTACTTC. Translation: CASSERGPMGLKYF. Based on the CDR3 plus reference TRBV2 and TRBJ2-5, the full variable domain is EPEVTQTPSHQVTQMGQEVILRCVPISNHLYFYWYRQILGQKVEFLVSFYNNEISEKSEIFDDQFSVERPDGSNFTLKIRSTKLEDSAMYFCASSERGPMGLKYFGPGTRLLVL.

This clone was found a few times. This rearrangement joins TRBV21-1 to TRBJ1-5; TRBD1 reflects the table's D call only, with no check against the DNA. TRBV21-1 is assigned pseudogene status. CDR3 length equals 15 residues. The CDR3 DNA reads as TGTGCCAGCATTCCCAGGGGACAGGGCGATCAGCCCCAGCATTTT. Protein product: CASIPRGQGDQPQHF.

This clone was observed a single time. The V and J genes are TRBV6-2 or TRBV6-3 and TRBJ2-5; D ambiguous. The CDR3 runs to 13 residues. Looked up from germline, CDR1 is MNHEY and CDR2 is SVGEGT. V shed 2 bases and J shed 5 bases, with 9 bases lying between them. The CDR3 spells CASSYNEWETQYF. The CDR3 DNA reads as TGTGCCAGCAGTTACAATGAGTGGGAGACCCAGTACTTC.

The gene calls are TRBV5-1 and TRBJ2-1; D may be TRBD1 (7 bases). With 0 bases removed from V and 4 bases from J, the gap between germline ends came to 11 bases. Germline V CDR1 and CDR2: SGHRS, YFSETQ. CDR3 size: 15 residues. CDR3 bases: TGCGCCAGCAGCTTGGGGCAGGGGGGATACAATGAGCAGTTCTTC. It yields the protein CASSLGQGGYNEQFF.

The rearrangement uses TRBV28 and TRBJ1-1, with TRBD1 matching over 8 bases. Germline CDR1 MDHEN, CDR2 SYDVKM. V trimming: 6 bases; J trimming: 1 base; junction bases outside the gene matches: 4. The CDR3 is 14 residues long. The CDR3 region has the DNA TGTGCCAGCAGGCCCGGGACAGGGAACACTGAAGCTTTCTTT. This codes for CASRPGTGNTEAFF. Drawing the rest from reference TRBV28 and TRBJ1-1, the complete variable domain is DVKVTQSSRYLVKRTGEKVFLECVQDMDHENMFWYRQDPGLGLRLIYFSYDVKMKEKGDIPEGYSVSREKKERFSLILESASTNQTSMYLCASRPGTGNTEAFFGQGTRLTVV.

In its sample, this clone was seen a few times. The V call is TRBV6-4, the J call TRBJ2-1; D unclear. The CDR3 is made up of 15 amino acids. The germline V gene has CDR1 MRHNA and CDR2 SNTAGT. Trimming left V 2 bases short and J 2 bases short, with 10 bases between. The CDR3 coding sequence is TGTGCCAGCAGTGACGAGGCTGATCCCTACAATGAGCAGTTCTTC. It specifies CASSDEADPYNEQFF.

The chain uses TRBV28 and TRBJ1-1, with D perhaps TRBD1 (6 bases). The V end lost 8 bases, the J end lost 3 bases, and 19 bases lay between the germline ends. The germline gives CDR1 MDHEN, CDR2 SYDVKM. This CDR3 is built from 15 residues. The CDR3 bases are TGTGCCAGCGGAGGGTGGGGGCGCAAGGACACTGAAGCTTTCTTT. It encodes CASGGWGRKDTEAFF.

This clone has only one observation. V gene TRBV5-6 combines with J gene TRBJ2-1; 10 bases are a match to TRBD2. V gave up 4 bases and J gave up 4 bases; unmatched junction bases: 8. The CDR3 length is 16 residues. From germline, CDR1 is SGHDT and CDR2 YYEEEE. The CDR3 sequence is CASSHGTSELYNEQFF. In nucleotides, the CDR3 is TGTGCCAGCAGCCATGGGACTAGCGAGCTTTACAATGAGCAGTTCTTC. The whole variable domain, remainder taken from reference TRBV5-6 and TRBJ2-1, is DAGVTQSPTHLIKTRGQQVTLRCSPKSGHDTVSWYQQALGQGPQFIFQYYEEEERQRGNFPDRFSGHQFPNYSSELNVNALLLGDSALYLCASSHGTSELYNEQFFGPGTRLTVL.

The chain joins TRBV6-5 to TRBJ2-1; 12 nucleotides align to TRBD2. The V gene end was trimmed by 2 bases and the J gene end by 6 bases; junction bases not matched to a gene: 5. CDR1 is MNHEY, CDR2 SVGAGI, per germline. The CDR3 is made up of 16 amino acids. The CDR3 reads CASSYQTGLAGNEQFF. DNA for the CDR3: TGTGCCAGCAGTTACCAGACGGGACTAGCGGGCAATGAGCAGTTCTTC.

The chain joins TRBV18 to TRBJ1-2, with 9 nucleotides matching TRBD1. Per the germline V gene, CDR1 is KGHSH and CDR2 is LQKENI. The trim removed 6 bases at V and 1 base at J, leaving 15 bases unmatched. This CDR3 contains 18 residues. This CDR3 is CASSLKRTGEAFNYGYTF. In nucleotides, the CDR3 is TGTGCCAGCTCCCTAAAGCGGACAGGGGAGGCATTTAACTATGGCTACACCTTC.

The chain links TRBV6-5 to TRBJ2-7; D perhaps matches TRBD2 (5 bases). V was pared by 6 bases and J by 2 bases, with 11 bases between. Germline CDR1 reads MNHEY; CDR2 reads SVGAGI. This CDR3 is built from 13 residues. CDR3 DNA: TGTGCCAGCAGCCAAGCGGAAACCTACGAGCAGTACTTC. The encoded protein is CASSQAETYEQYF.

The CDR3 sequence is CASRGTSPHEQFF. The CDR3 DNA follows: TGTGCCAGCAGGGGGACTTCTCCCCATGAGCAGTTCTTC. The chain links TRBV12-3 or TRBV12-4 to TRBJ2-1; possible D gene TRBD2, 6 bases. The V and J ends lost 6 bases and 8 bases respectively, with 14 bases between them. The CDR3 loop spans 13 amino acids.

CDR3 bases: TGTGCCAGCGGCCGGGGAGGCGAGCAGTACTTC. Residues: CASGRGGEQYF. The rearrangement uses TRBV28 and TRBJ2-7, with D perhaps matching TRBD2 (6 bases). The ends were cut back, 8 bases at V and 6 bases at J, with 11 bases in the middle. This CDR3 region has 11 residues. CDR1 is MDHEN and CDR2 is SYDVKM in the germline V gene. The variable domain in full, with the rest retrieved from reference TRBV28 and TRBJ2-7, is DVKVTQSSRYLVKRTGEKVFLECVQDMDHENMFWYRQDPGLGLRLIYFSYDVKMKEKGDIPEGYSVSREKKERFSLILESASTNQTSMYLCASGRGGEQYFGPGTRLTVT.

The chain joins TRBV5-6 to TRBJ1-2; 8 bases map to TRBD1. The CDR3 contains 14 residues. The junction had 6 bases not matched to a gene; V was cut back by 2 bases and J by 6 bases. Germline CDR1 is SGHDT and CDR2 is YYEEEE. Here the CDR3 DNA reads TGTGCCAGCAGCTTTGGCAGGGGGCGGGATGGCTACACCTTC. Amino acid sequence: CASSFGRGRDGYTF.

DNA of the CDR3: TGTGCCAGCAGCTCCACGTCTGGACAGGGAGCTCACTATGGCTACACCTTC. Encoded protein: CASSSTSGQGAHYGYTF. V is TRBV5-6 and J is TRBJ1-2, with 8 bases aligning to TRBD1. V was clipped by 3 bases and J by 3 bases; unmatched bases: 13. Germline CDR1 reads SGHDT; CDR2 reads YYEEEE. The CDR3 consists of 17 residues. Looking up the rest from reference TRBV5-6 and TRBJ1-2 gives the full variable domain: DAGVTQSPTHLIKTRGQQVTLRCSPKSGHDTVSWYQQALGQGPQFIFQYYEEEERQRGNFPDRFSGHQFPNYSSELNVNALLLGDSALYLCASSSTSGQGAHYGYTFGSGTRLTVV.